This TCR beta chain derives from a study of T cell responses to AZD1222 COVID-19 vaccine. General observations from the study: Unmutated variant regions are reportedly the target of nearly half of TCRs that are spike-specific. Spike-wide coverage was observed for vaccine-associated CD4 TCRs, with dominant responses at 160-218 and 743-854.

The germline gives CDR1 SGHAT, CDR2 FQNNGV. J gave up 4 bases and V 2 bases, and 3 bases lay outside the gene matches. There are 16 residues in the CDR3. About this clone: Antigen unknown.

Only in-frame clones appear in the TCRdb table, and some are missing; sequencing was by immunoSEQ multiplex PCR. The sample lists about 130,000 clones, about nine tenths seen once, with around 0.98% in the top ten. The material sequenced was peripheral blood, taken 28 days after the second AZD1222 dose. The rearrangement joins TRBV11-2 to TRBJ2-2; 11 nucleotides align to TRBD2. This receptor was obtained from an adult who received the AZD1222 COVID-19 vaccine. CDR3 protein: CASSLWTSGSTGELFF. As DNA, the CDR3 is TGTGCCAGCAGCTTATGGACTAGCGGGTCCACCGGGGAGCTGTTTTTT.